The TCR beta chain under discussion was sequenced for a study of T cell changes during pregnancy in multiple sclerosis. The CDR3 length is 12 residues. Germline CDR1 is SQVTM and CDR2 is ANQGSEA. Trimming cost V 3 bases and J 5 bases, with 10 bases left between them. The method was immunoSEQ multiplex PCR; TCRdb's version includes in-frame clones alone and lacks a portion of them. Of roughly 30,000 clones listed, about nine tenths are singletons. The input for sequencing was CD8+ T cells from peripheral blood mononuclear cells, taken after pregnancy. The chain is built from TRBV29-1 and TRBJ1-2; TRBD1 might be the D (5 bases). The receptor comes from a female donor with multiple sclerosis, enrolled in a pregnancy study. The CDR3 coding sequence is TGCAGCGTTGATCAGGGTGAATATGGCTACACCTTC. Protein sequence: CSVDQGEYGYTF.